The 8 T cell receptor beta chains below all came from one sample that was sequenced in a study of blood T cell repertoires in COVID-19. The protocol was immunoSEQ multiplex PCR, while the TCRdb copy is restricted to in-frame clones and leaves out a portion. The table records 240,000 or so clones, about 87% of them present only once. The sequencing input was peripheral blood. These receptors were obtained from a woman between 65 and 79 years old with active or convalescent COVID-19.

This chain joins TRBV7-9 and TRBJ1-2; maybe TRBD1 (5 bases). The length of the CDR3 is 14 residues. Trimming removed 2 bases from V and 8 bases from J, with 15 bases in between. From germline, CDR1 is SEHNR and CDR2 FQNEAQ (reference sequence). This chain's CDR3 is CASSLPAGSRGYTF. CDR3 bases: TGTGCCAGCAGCTTACCTGCAGGGTCTAGGGGCTACACCTTC.

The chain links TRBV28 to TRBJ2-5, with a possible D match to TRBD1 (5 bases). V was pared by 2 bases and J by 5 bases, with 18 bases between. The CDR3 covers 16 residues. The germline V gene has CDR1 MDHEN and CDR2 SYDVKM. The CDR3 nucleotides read TGTGCCAGCAGTTTAAGGGTAGGGGCGATCGGGGAGACCCAGTACTTC. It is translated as CASSLRVGAIGETQYF.

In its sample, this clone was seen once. This CDR3 is CASSLGRGGTLYEQYF. CDR3 DNA sequence: TGCGCCAGCAGCTTGGGCCGGGGAGGGACCCTCTACGAGCAGTACTTC. The chain links TRBV5-1 to TRBJ2-7; 7 bases align to TRBD2. There are 16 residues in the CDR3. The trim removed 0 bases at V and 3 bases at J, leaving 9 bases unmatched. Germline V gene data show CDR1 as SGHRS and CDR2 as YFSETQ.

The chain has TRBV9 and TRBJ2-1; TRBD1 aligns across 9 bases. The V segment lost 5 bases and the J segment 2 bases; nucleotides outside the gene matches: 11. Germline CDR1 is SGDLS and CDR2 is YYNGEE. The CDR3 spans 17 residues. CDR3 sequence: CASSFVGGTGPYNEQFF. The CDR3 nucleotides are TGTGCCAGCAGTTTTGTGGGGGGGACAGGGCCCTACAATGAGCAGTTCTTC. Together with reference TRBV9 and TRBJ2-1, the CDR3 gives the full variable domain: DSGVTQTPKHLITATGQRVTLRCSPRSGDLSVYWYQQSLDQGLQFLIQYYNGEERAKGNILERFSAQQFPDLHSELNLSSLELGDSALYFCASSFVGGTGPYNEQFFGPGTRLTVL.

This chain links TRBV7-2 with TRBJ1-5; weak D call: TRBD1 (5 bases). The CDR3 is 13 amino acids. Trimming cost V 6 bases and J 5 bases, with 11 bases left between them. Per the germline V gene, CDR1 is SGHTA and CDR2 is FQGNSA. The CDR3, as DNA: TGTGCCAGCAGTTCAGGGACTCATCAGCCCCAGCATTTT. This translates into CASSSGTHQPQHF. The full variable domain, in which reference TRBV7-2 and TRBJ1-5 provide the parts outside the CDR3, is GAGVSQSPSNKVTEKGKDVELRCDPISGHTALYWYRQSLGQGLEFLIYFQGNSAPDKSGLPSDRFSAERTGGSVSTLTIQRTQQEDSAVYLCASSSGTHQPQHFGDGTRLSIL.

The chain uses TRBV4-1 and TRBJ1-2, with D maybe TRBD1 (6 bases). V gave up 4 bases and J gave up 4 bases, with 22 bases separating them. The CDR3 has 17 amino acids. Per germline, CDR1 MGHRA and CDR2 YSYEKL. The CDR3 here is CASSRNPPGADSYGYTF. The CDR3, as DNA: TGCGCCAGCAGCCGAAACCCCCCAGGGGCAGACAGCTATGGCTACACCTTC.

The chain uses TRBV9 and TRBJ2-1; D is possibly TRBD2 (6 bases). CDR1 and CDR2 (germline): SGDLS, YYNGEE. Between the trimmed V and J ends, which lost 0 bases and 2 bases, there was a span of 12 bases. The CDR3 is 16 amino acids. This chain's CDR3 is CASSVGAGSAYNEQFF. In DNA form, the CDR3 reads TGTGCCAGCAGCGTAGGAGCGGGTAGTGCCTACAATGAGCAGTTCTTC.

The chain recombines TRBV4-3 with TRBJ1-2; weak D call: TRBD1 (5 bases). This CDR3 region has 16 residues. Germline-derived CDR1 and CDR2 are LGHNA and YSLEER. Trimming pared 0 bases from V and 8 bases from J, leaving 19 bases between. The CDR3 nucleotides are TGCGCCAGCAGCCAAGAATGGGGCCTTACTGCGAAGGGCTACACCTTC. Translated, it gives CASSQEWGLTAKGYTF.